This TCR beta chain was sequenced for a study of OX40 agonist ivuxolimab in advanced cancers. With regard to the full study: The costimulatory receptor OX40 (CD134) was targeted by ivuxolimab, a fully human IgG2 agonistic monoclonal antibody. Patients were allowed to have had prior anti-PD-1, anti-PD-L1 or anti-CTLA-4 therapy, and around 41% of the dose-escalation patients had previously received checkpoint inhibitors. The point of sequencing TCRbeta in the periphery was to test whether ivuxolimab changed TCR sequence diversity and drove clonal T-cell expansion. In the dose-escalation cohort, more than 80% of patients were male, and the mean age was around 60 years with a range of 23 to 79. The monotherapy dose-escalation portion (N of about 57 patients) of the phase I ivuxolimab trial is reported in the paper. Intravenous ivuxolimab was administered to patients every 2 weeks at six dose levels: 0.01, 0.1, 0.3, 1.5, 3 and 10 mg/kg. Of the roughly 51 patients in dose escalation, 19 had hepatocellular carcinoma, some 15 had melanoma, 9 had renal cell carcinoma and 9 had head and neck cancer. Three dose-escalation patients achieved partial responses, one with hepatocellular carcinoma and two with cutaneous melanoma.

Genomic DNA was isolated from the sorted cells so that the TCRbeta CDR3 region could be sequenced. TCRbeta CDR3 regions were sequenced using the immunoSEQ Assay. Entries here come from immuneACCESS through TCRdb and include only in-frame sequences with V and J called. Some clones fail to appear in such tables; in the studies checked, an unresolved V gene covers under half of the shortfall, and the cause of the remainder is unknown. This sample has 100,000 to 110,000 clones in its table, and approximately 90% of those were observed once. Around 0.58% of the sample is held by the ten biggest clonotypes. The trial excluded patients who had a history of autoimmune disease or who were on systemic immunosuppression. In every dose cohort, peripheral blood was drawn for TCR sequencing at baseline, cycle 4 day 1, and cycle 7 day 1. Samples came from an open-label, multicenter, first-in-human phase I dose-escalation trial of ivuxolimab. Adults with locally advanced or metastatic melanoma, renal cell, hepatocellular, or head and neck squamous cell carcinoma were enrolled in the trial. CD4+ and CD8+ T cells were sorted separately from peripheral blood before TCR sequencing.

Worth noting for this clone: No cognate antigen has been identified for it. Within one base of it there is no much larger clone, and no base qualities were kept.

Study-wide conclusions, independent of this receptor: The antigen specificity of the peripheral T cells that underwent clonal expansion was not determined. After ivuxolimab, expanded clones were on average more numerous among CD8+ T cells than among CD4+ T cells. At doses from 0.1 to 3.0 mg/kg, clonal expansion was seen in both CD4+ and CD8+ blood T cells between baseline and week 6. Low levels of normalized T-cell clonal expansion were also seen in some patients who did not respond. In the 0.1-3.0 mg/kg groups, partial responders were among the patients with the lowest normalized peripheral clonal expansion, particularly in CD8+ T cells.

The germline V gene specifies KGHSH as CDR1 and LQKENI as CDR2. The junction carries 7 bases between V and J, which are trimmed by 3 bases and 1 base respectively. The CDR3, from cysteine to phenylalanine, totals 13 residues. Here the CDR3 DNA is all that survives: 39 bases in frame from base 1. The clonotype was recovered from an adult with an advanced solid tumor such as melanoma, head and neck, liver or kidney cancer. In this chain, TRBV18 is recombined with TRBJ2-7, with the identity of the D gene unclear. Sequencing used CD4+ or CD8+ T cells sorted from blood, obtained in a trial of the OX40 agonist ivuxolimab. The CDR3 region reads CASSPTRSYEQYF. The sequence in DNA is TGTGCCAGCTCACCTACAAGATCCTACGAGCAGTACTTC.